This T cell receptor (beta chain) is from a study of CD8 T cells in Susac syndrome. The germline V gene has CDR1 SGHAT and CDR2 FQNNGV. The CDR3 consists of 13 residues. Trimming took off 8 bases at V and 2 bases at J, with 9 bases between the two ends. Reverse transcription of about 0.45 to 1 ug RNA was carried out with random hexamers. TCRdb reprocessed the immunoSEQ multiplex PCR reads with MiXCR, giving one entry per CDR3 protein. The sample has fewer than 300,000 distinct CDR3 sequences, 70% to 90% seen once. J is TRBJ2-2 and V is TRBV11-2, with D perhaps matching TRBD1 or TRBD2 (5 bases each). The sequence came from a human donor with multiple sclerosis. The sequencing input was CD8+ T cells from PBMCs. CDR3 nucleotides: TGTGCCAGCGGGGACCCAAACACCGGGGAGCTGTTTTTT. It encodes CASGDPNTGELFF.